The 31 T cell receptor beta chains in this list originate from one sample, sequenced in a study of blood T cell repertoires in COVID-19. Profiled with immunoSEQ multiplex PCR; TCRdb holds only in-frame clones, not every one. The table records about 72,000 clones, less than 85% of them present only once. Specimen: peripheral blood. Every receptor here comes from a man between 60 and 70 years old with acute or convalescent COVID-19.

The chain is built from TRBV3-1 (or the pseudogene TRBV3-2) and TRBJ2-3; TRBD2 matches 15 bases. The ends lost 4 bases at V and 6 bases at J; junction bases unmatched: 2. This CDR3 is 15 amino acids long. Germline V CDR1 and CDR2: LGHDT, YNNKEL (reference sequence). The CDR3 nucleotides are TGTGCCAGCAGCCCGGGACTAGCGGGGGGCGATACGCAGTATTTT. It encodes CASSPGLAGGDTQYF.

Only one count was recorded for this clone. The gene calls are TRBV6-4 and TRBJ2-2, with 10 nucleotides matching TRBD1. Germline CDR1 MRHNA, CDR2 SNTAGT. The CDR3 contains 18 residues. After removal of 6 bases from V and 5 bases from J, the junction contained 15 bases not matched to a gene. The CDR3 DNA sequence: TGTGCCAGCAGCCCCTTCTCCGGGACAGGGGTCGGGACCGGGGAGCTGTTTTTT. This codes for CASSPFSGTGVGTGELFF.

J is TRBJ2-1 and V is TRBV11-2; D is undetermined. Trimming stripped 0 bases from V and 6 bases from J, with 9 bases between. Per the germline V gene, CDR1 is SGHAT and CDR2 is FQNNGV. This CDR3 spans 14 amino acids. CDR3 bases: TGTGCCAGCAGCTTAGACGGAGCCTCCAATGAGCAGTTCTTC. Translated, it gives CASSLDGASNEQFF. Together with reference TRBV11-2 and TRBJ2-1, the CDR3 gives the full variable domain: EAGVAQSPRYKIIEKRQSVAFWCNPISGHATLYWYQQILGQGPKLLIQFQNNGVVDDSQLPKDRFSAERLKGVDSTLKIQPAKLEDSAVYLCASSLDGASNEQFFGPGTRLTVL.

The chain combines TRBV4-3 with TRBJ1-3; D not resolved. Trimming removed 0 bases at V and 4 bases at J, with 7 bases between. The CDR3 runs 14 residues. Germline V gene sequence: CDR1 LGHNA, CDR2 YSLEER. CDR3 sequence (DNA): TGCGCCAGCAGCCAAGATCCAGGAGGAAACACCATATATTTT. Translating gives CASSQDPGGNTIYF.

This chain joins TRBV3-1 (or the pseudogene TRBV3-2) and TRBJ2-5; D gene uncertain. V lost 0 bases and J lost 0, with 11 bases in between. CDR1 and CDR2 from the germline V gene are LGHDT and YNNKEL (reference sequence). The CDR3 is 16 residues long. CDR3 in amino acids: CASSQDLSTNQETQYF. Here the CDR3 DNA reads TGTGCCAGCAGCCAAGATCTCTCGACAAACCAAGAGACCCAGTACTTC.

This clone was recorded only once. V is TRBV9 and J is TRBJ2-1; 9 positions agree with TRBD1. Germline V gene data show CDR1 as SGDLS and CDR2 as YYNGEE. V lost 4 bases to trimming and J lost 9 bases; unmatched junction nucleotides: 8. This CDR3 has 14 amino acids. This CDR3 is CASSLRTGVGEQFF. CDR3 in DNA: TGTGCCAGCAGCCTTCGGACAGGGGTGGGTGAGCAGTTCTTC.

This clone appeared once. The chain couples TRBV6-5 to TRBJ1-5; D is perhaps TRBD1 (5 bases). In germline, CDR1 is MNHEY, CDR2 SVGAGI. V was trimmed by 7 bases and J by 2 bases, leaving 15 bases between them. The CDR3 totals 15 residues. CDR3 in DNA: TGTGCCAGCACCCAGGGTTCGGTGGGCAATCAGCCCCAGCATTTT. It translates to CASTQGSVGNQPQHF.

The chain uses TRBV5-4 and TRBJ2-1; 9 positions match TRBD2. V shed 4 bases, J shed 2 bases, and the junction held 7 bases outside the gene matches. The CDR3 consists of 16 residues. Germline V gene sequence: CDR1 SGHNT, CDR2 YYREEE (reference sequence). The CDR3 DNA reads as TGTGCCAGCAGCAGGGGAGCGGGGGGAACCTACAATGAGCAGTTCTTC. Amino acid sequence: CASSRGAGGTYNEQFF.

CDR3 nucleotides: TGCGCCAGCAGCCTTAGCGGGGGGCGCCAAGAGACCCAGTACTTC. Translation: CASSLSGGRQETQYF. The rearrangement joins TRBV5-1 to TRBJ2-5; 10 bases map to TRBD2. V was clipped by 4 bases and J by 1 base; unmatched bases: 4. The CDR3 totals 15 residues. Per germline, CDR1 SGHRS and CDR2 YFSETQ.

CDR3 sequence: CASSTGVGNEQYV. In DNA form, the CDR3 reads TGTGCCAGCTCGACAGGGGTCGGTAACGAGCAGTACGTC. The chain joins TRBV19 to TRBJ2-7, with TRBD1 matching 8 bases. The CDR3 is made up of 13 amino acids. Looked up from germline, CDR1 is LNHDA and CDR2 is SQIVND (reference sequence). The ends lost 9 bases at V and 5 bases at J; junction bases unmatched: 9.

In this sample, this clone turned up a few times. The J gene is TRBJ1-3, the V gene TRBV7-2, with D possibly matching TRBD1 (5 bases). CDR1 is SGHTA and CDR2 is FQGNSA in the germline V gene. The ends were cut back, 2 bases at V and 4 bases at J, with 12 bases in the middle. The CDR3 totals 15 residues. The CDR3 spells CASSLSPGKGNTIYF. The CDR3 DNA follows: TGTGCCAGCAGCTTATCCCCAGGGAAAGGAAACACCATATATTTT.

The CDR3 loop is CASSLGLARNEQFF. For the CDR3, the DNA is TGTGCCAGCAGCTTGGGACTAGCTAGGAATGAGCAGTTCTTC. The chain combines TRBV7-9 with TRBJ2-1, with 9 bases that match TRBD2. CDR1 and CDR2 (germline): SEHNR, FQNEAQ (reference sequence). The CDR3 spans 14 residues. Germline trimming cut 3 bases from V and 7 bases from J; bases unmatched to any gene: 4.

V usage is TRBV9 and J usage is TRBJ2-1, with 7 nucleotides matching TRBD1. J gave up 8 bases and V 5 bases, and 7 bases lay outside the gene matches. CDR1 and CDR2 from the germline V gene are SGDLS and YYNGEE. The CDR3 totals 13 residues. The CDR3 sequence: CASSQRGLYEQFF. The CDR3 nucleotides are TGTGCCAGCAGTCAAAGGGGGCTCTATGAGCAGTTCTTC.

This clone came up once. This chain links TRBV19 with TRBJ1-1; D uncertain. The CDR3 covers 13 residues. V lost 7 bases, J lost 7 bases, and 16 bases lay in between. Germline lookup yields CDR1 LNHDA and CDR2 SQIVND (reference sequence). The CDR3 region has the DNA TGTGCCAGTATCACCCGGAGAGGGAATGAAGCTTTCTTT. Translation gives CASITRRGNEAFF.

The chain joins TRBV30 to TRBJ2-1; TRBD2 matches 8 bases. The junction had 9 bases not matched to a gene; V was cut back by 0 bases and J by 2 bases. The germline CDR1 and CDR2 sequences are GTSNPN and SVGIG (reference sequence). This CDR3 comprises 17 residues. CDR3 residues: CAWSVKGVRGAYNEQFF. Written as DNA, the CDR3 is TGTGCCTGGAGTGTAAAGGGAGTGCGGGGGGCCTACAATGAGCAGTTCTTC.

The chain links TRBV12-3 or TRBV12-4 to TRBJ2-7; TRBD1 matches at 7 bases. There are 12 residues in the CDR3. The ends lost 8 bases at V and 2 bases at J; junction bases unmatched: 3. The CDR3 nucleotides are TGTGCCAGCCGACAGGGACCCTACGAGCAGTACTTC. Protein product: CASRQGPYEQYF.

The CDR3 here is CASSPNRLATDTQYF. The CDR3 region has the DNA TGTGCCAGCAGTCCAAACCGACTAGCTACAGATACGCAGTATTTT. This sequence joins TRBV2 and TRBJ2-3; TRBD2 aligns across 7 bases. The V and J ends lost 5 bases and 3 bases, in that order; junction bases with no gene match: 8. Germline CDR1 is SNHLY and CDR2 is FYNNEI. CDR3 length: 15 residues.

The genes are TRBV7-2 and TRBJ2-5; 7 nucleotides match TRBD1. Unmatched junction bases numbered 10, after V lost 5 bases and J lost 4 bases. Germline CDR1 SGHTA, CDR2 FQGNSA. The CDR3 loop spans 15 amino acids. The CDR3 region is CASSGDSGRRETQYF. CDR3 bases: TGTGCCAGCAGCGGGGACAGCGGTCGTCGAGAGACCCAGTACTTC.

The chain has TRBV30 and TRBJ1-1; D possibly corresponds to TRBD1 (5 bases). The germline gives CDR1 GTSNPN, CDR2 SVGIG (reference sequence). The CDR3 extends over 14 amino acids. Trimming left V 2 bases short and J 2 bases short, with 12 bases between. CDR3: CAWSLRADNTEAFF. CDR3 coding DNA: TGTGCCTGGAGTCTCAGGGCAGATAACACTGAAGCTTTCTTT.

This sequence joins TRBV10-3 and TRBJ1-2, with 10 positions matching TRBD1. Germline values: CDR1 ENHRY, CDR2 SYGVKD. This CDR3 contains 14 residues. The ends lost 6 bases at V and 8 bases at J; junction bases unmatched: 9. Here the CDR3 reads CAISTTGGAGGYTF. The DNA for the CDR3 is TGTGCCATCAGCACGACAGGGGGCGCGGGGGGCTACACCTTC.

The V and J genes are TRBV4-3 and TRBJ1-2; no clear D. Germline V lookup: CDR1 LGHNA, CDR2 YSLEER. This CDR3 contains 13 residues. Between the trimmed V and J ends, which lost 1 base and 4 bases, there was a span of 7 bases. The CDR3 here is CASSQVVSYGYTF. Here the CDR3 DNA reads TGCGCCAGCAGCCAAGTGGTCAGCTATGGCTACACCTTC.

The chain couples TRBV20-1 to TRBJ2-1; 7 bases are shared with TRBD2. This CDR3 contains 11 residues. The J segment lost 6 bases and the V segment lost 6 bases, leaving 2 bases of the junction unmatched. The germline V gene has CDR1 DFQATT and CDR2 SNEGSKA (reference sequence). DNA for the CDR3: TGCAGTGCCGGGGGGACCAATGAGCAGTTCTTC. It specifies CSAGGTNEQFF.

The chain recombines TRBV7-9 with TRBJ1-1; no clear D. The germline V gene encodes CDR1 SEHNR and CDR2 FQNEAQ (reference sequence). Between the trimmed V and J ends, which lost 1 base and 0 bases, there was a span of 12 bases. There are 16 residues in the CDR3. The DNA of the CDR3 is TGTGCCAGCAGCTTAGAGCTCAAATTGATGAACACTGAAGCTTTCTTT. Translating it yields CASSLELKLMNTEAFF.

In this sample, this clone turned up a few times. V is TRBV5-1 and J is TRBJ1-2, with D possibly matching TRBD1 (5 bases). Germline loops: CDR1 SGHRS, CDR2 YFSETQ. This CDR3 contains 13 residues. V dropped 3 bases and J dropped 8 bases, with 14 bases sitting between them. CDR3 DNA: TGCGCCAGCAGCTCTGGGGGGTTGGAAGGCTACACCTTC. Amino acids: CASSSGGLEGYTF.

The J gene is TRBJ1-1, the V gene TRBV6-6, with TRBD1 identical over 7 bases. Germline V lookup: CDR1 MNHNY, CDR2 SVGAGI (reference sequence). Trimming cost V 8 bases and J 4 bases; bases outside gene matches: 13. The CDR3 is 15 amino acids. Written as DNA, the CDR3 is TGTGCCAGCTATGACAGGGCAGGTCGGACCACTGAAGCTTTCTTT. It codes for CASYDRAGRTTEAFF.

This chain links TRBV27 with TRBJ2-3; TRBD1 aligns across 8 bases. Unmatched junction bases numbered 8, after V lost 6 bases and J lost 3 bases. Germline CDR1 and CDR2: MNHEY and SMNVEV (reference sequence). CDR3 length: 15 residues. CDR3 sequence (DNA): TGTGCCAGCAGGGGAGGACAGGGTGGAACAGATACGCAGTATTTT. Translation: CASRGGQGGTDTQYF.

The V and J genes are TRBV7-2 and TRBJ2-2; D is perhaps TRBD1 (6 bases). The CDR3 has 15 amino acids. Trimming pared 5 bases from V and 0 bases from J, leaving 10 bases between. Germline CDR1 is SGHTA and CDR2 is FQGNSA. In DNA, the CDR3 is TGTGCCAGCAGCCCCGACAGGACGAACACCGGGGAGCTGTTTTTT. It translates to CASSPDRTNTGELFF.

This rearrangement joins TRBV6-5 to TRBJ2-7; TRBD2 aligns across 9 bases. The CDR3 covers 14 residues. Germline-derived CDR1 and CDR2 are MNHEY and SVGAGI. Trimming removed 4 bases from V and 4 bases from J; junction bases left unmatched: 5. CDR3 coding DNA: TGTGCCAGCAGTTCAAGCGGGGGGATGTACGAGCAGTACTTC. Protein: CASSSSGGMYEQYF.

The chain combines TRBV28 with TRBJ1-2, with D unresolved. The CDR3 length is 11 residues. CDR1 and CDR2 from the germline V gene are MDHEN and SYDVKM. Trimming cost V 5 bases and J 3 bases, with 4 bases left between them. In nucleotides, the CDR3 is TGTGCCAGCAGTATCTACTATGGCTACACCTTC. The encoded protein is CASSIYYGYTF.

The J gene is TRBJ1-1, the V gene TRBV14; TRBD1 aligns across 7 bases. Losses at the gene ends were 4 bases for V and 1 base for J; bases not matched to a gene: 6. The CDR3 has 15 amino acids. Germline V gene sequence: CDR1 SGHDN, CDR2 FVKESK. The CDR3 here is CASSRDRVANTEAFF. In DNA form, the CDR3 reads TGTGCCAGCAGCCGTGACAGGGTAGCGAACACTGAAGCTTTCTTT.

In this sample, this clone turned up once. V is TRBV9 and J is TRBJ2-1; 8 nucleotides match TRBD2. CDR1 is SGDLS, CDR2 YYNGEE, per germline. This CDR3 spans 13 amino acids. V lost 3 bases to trimming and J lost 10 bases; unmatched junction nucleotides: 6. This chain's CDR3 is CASSGNVAGEQFF. In DNA form, the CDR3 reads TGTGCCAGCAGCGGCAATGTAGCGGGGGAGCAGTTCTTC.